The clone carrying this T cell receptor (beta chain) appeared a single time. Its antigen remains unidentified. The data were obtained in a study of T cell responses to AZD1222 COVID-19 vaccine. Notes on the study in general: Reportedly, nearly half of unique spike TCRs recognized epitopes outside B.1.351/B.1.1.7 mutations. The study found vaccine-associated CD4 TCRs spanning spike, dominant at 160-218 and 743-854. Every sample of the repertoires postdated the peak T cell response.

The repertoire was sequenced with immunoSEQ multiplex PCR; TCRdb's copy has only in-frame clones and lacks some. Among roughly 58,000 clones listed, around 85% were seen once. The ends were cut back, 4 bases at V and 4 bases at J, with 21 bases in the middle. This CDR3 comprises 18 residues. Germline loops: CDR1 SGHNT, CDR2 YYREEE (reference sequence). The clonotype comes from an adult in good health. The sample in question was peripheral blood, obtained on day 0 of MenACWY control vaccination. The chain is built from TRBV5-4 and TRBJ2-6, with D maybe TRBD2 (8 bases). CDR3 coding DNA: TGTGCCAGCAGCGACGGGACTAGGGGGCTGAGGGGGGCCAACGTCCTGACTTTC. Residues: CASSDGTRGLRGANVLTF.